This passage covers 25 T cell receptor beta chains from one sample sequenced in a study of shared clonotypes between healthy human individuals. The data were produced by immunoSEQ multiplex PCR, yet TCRdb's version contains in-frame clones alone and is incomplete. The sample lists more than 550,000 clones, around 77% occurring once. Sequencing input: memory CD4+ T cells sorted from blood. Subset given: CD45RA-negative fraction. Source of these receptors: a woman aged 25 to 39 in good health.

The chain carries TRBV4-2 and TRBJ2-7; 9 nucleotides match TRBD2. The ends lost 4 bases at V and 3 bases at J; junction bases unmatched: 4. This CDR3 region has 14 residues. CDR1 LGHNA and CDR2 YNFKEQ come from the germline V gene. Here the CDR3 reads CASSLAGAGYEQYF. The CDR3 DNA reads TGTGCCAGCAGCCTAGCGGGAGCTGGCTACGAGCAGTACTTC.

This clone was counted a few times. This sample also contains other DNA sequences that code for the same CDR3. J is TRBJ2-1 and V is TRBV28, with TRBD2 identical over 8 bases. Germline V lookup: CDR1 MDHEN, CDR2 SYDVKM. This CDR3 comprises 16 residues. With 1 base clipped from V and 0 bases from J, the junction kept 2 bases outside the gene matches. The CDR3 here is CASSLFSGSSYNEQFF. CDR3 nucleotides: TGTGCCAGCAGTTTATTCAGCGGGAGCTCCTACAATGAGCAGTTCTTC.

This clone has only a few counts. The chain is built from TRBV5-4 and TRBJ2-7; D call uncertain. V was clipped by 0 bases and J by 2 bases, with 6 bases between them. CDR1 and CDR2 (germline): SGHNT, YYREEE (reference sequence). This CDR3 has 13 residues. The CDR3: CASSLAPAYEQYF. The DNA for the CDR3 is TGTGCCAGCAGCTTGGCCCCGGCCTACGAGCAGTACTTC.

This chain uses TRBV28 with TRBJ1-2, with 7 positions matching TRBD1. The CDR3 consists of 14 residues. After removal of 2 bases from V and 8 bases from J, the junction contained 8 bases not matched to a gene. The germline V gene has CDR1 MDHEN and CDR2 SYDVKM. CDR3 region: CASSLGKGALGYTF. CDR3 nucleotide sequence: TGTGCCAGCAGTTTAGGGAAGGGGGCGCTCGGCTACACCTTC.

V usage is TRBV19 and J usage is TRBJ1-5; TRBD1 might be the D (6 bases). Trimming took off 6 bases at V and 7 bases at J, with 22 bases between the two ends. This CDR3 spans 16 amino acids. Germline V CDR1 and CDR2: LNHDA, SQIVND (reference sequence). The CDR3 region is CASRPIGRGARQPQHF. CDR3 coding DNA: TGTGCCAGTAGGCCCATCGGGAGGGGGGCTCGCCAGCCCCAGCATTTT.

This chain connects TRBV5-1 to TRBJ2-3; D is possibly TRBD2 (5 bases). Germline CDR1 reads SGHRS; CDR2 reads YFSETQ. The CDR3 is 14 amino acids. Trimming pared 4 bases from V and 4 bases from J, leaving 13 bases between. The CDR3 coding sequence is TGCGCCAGCAGCCGTACTAGTCTCCCAGATACGCAGTATTTT. Encoded protein: CASSRTSLPDTQYF.

The chain employs TRBV25-1 and TRBJ2-7; 9 bases are a match to TRBD2. This CDR3 is built from 15 residues. Germline CDR1 MGHDK, CDR2 SYGVNS. The V and J ends lost 3 bases and 3 bases, in that order; junction bases with no gene match: 6. The CDR3 loop is CASSESLAGNYEQYF. CDR3 bases: TGTGCCAGCAGTGAGTCCCTAGCGGGAAACTACGAGCAGTACTTC.

The genes are TRBV11-2 and TRBJ1-3; TRBD1 is a possible D gene (6 bases). Germline CDR1 is SGHAT and CDR2 is FQNNGV. The germline V and J ends were trimmed by 5 bases and 4 bases, with 18 bases remaining between them. CDR3 length: 16 amino acids. CDR3 in amino acids: CASSPGQYSGGNTIYF. The CDR3 DNA reads TGTGCCAGCAGCCCCGGACAGTACTCGGGCGGAAACACCATATATTTT.

As to this clone: The identical CDR3 is also encoded by other nucleotide sequences in the sample. The gene calls are TRBV18 and TRBJ2-3; D unresolved. CDR1 is KGHSH, CDR2 LQKENI, per germline. V lost 3 bases and J 0 bases, leaving 4 bases between the germline ends. The CDR3 contains 13 residues. The CDR3 nucleotides are TGTGCCAGCTCACCCGCTAGCACAGATACGCAGTATTTT. Protein product: CASSPASTDTQYF.

This CDR3 reads CASSQHGSSGNTIYF. For the CDR3, the DNA is TGTGCCAGCAGCCAACACGGCAGCTCTGGAAACACCATATATTTT. The V gene is TRBV14, the J gene TRBJ1-3, with D unresolved. Germline V gives CDR1 SGHDN, CDR2 FVKESK. The CDR3 length is 15 residues. Trimming pared 2 bases from V and 0 bases from J, leaving 8 bases between.

V is TRBV16 and J is TRBJ2-7; 11 bases fit TRBD1. V lost 4 bases to trimming and J lost 2 bases; unmatched junction nucleotides: 4. The CDR3 is 15 residues long. CDR1 KGHSY and CDR2 FQNENV come from the germline V gene. The CDR3 sequence is CASSPRTGGPYEQYF. The CDR3 coding sequence is TGTGCCAGCAGCCCCAGGACAGGGGGCCCCTACGAGCAGTACTTC. Full variable domain (rest looked up from reference TRBV16 and TRBJ2-7): GEEVAQTPKHLVRGEGQKAKLYCAPIKGHSYVFWYQQVLKNEFKFLISFQNENVFDETGMPKERFSAKCLPNSPCSLEIQATKLEDSAVYFCASSPRTGGPYEQYFGPGTRLTVT.

The chain joins TRBV28 to TRBJ1-2; 7 nucleotides align to TRBD1. Germline assignment: CDR1 MDHEN and CDR2 SYDVKM. The V gene end was trimmed by 8 bases and the J gene end by 4 bases; junction bases not matched to a gene: 10. The CDR3 runs to 14 residues. CDR3 nucleotide sequence: TGTGCCAGCCGAAAAGAGACAGGGCTCTATGGCTACACCTTC. Translated: CASRKETGLYGYTF.

The chain recombines TRBV6-6 with TRBJ1-1, with TRBD1 matching over 9 bases. CDR1 is MNHNY, CDR2 SVGAGI, per germline (reference sequence). The CDR3 covers 12 residues. J was trimmed by 8 bases and V by 6 bases; bases with no gene match: 4. The CDR3 DNA follows: TGTGCCAGCAGAATTGGACAGGGGGAAGCTTTCTTT. Its protein is CASRIGQGEAFF.

CDR3 sequence (DNA): TGTGCCACCAAGGCAGCAGCCACAGATACGCAGTATTTT. Translating it yields CATKAAATDTQYF. The chain carries TRBV6-1 and TRBJ2-3; D unclear. Looked up from germline, CDR1 is MNHNS and CDR2 is SASEGT. The CDR3 covers 13 residues. Deletions cut 10 bases from V and 2 bases from J, with 13 bases between.

The CDR3 DNA reads as TGTGCCAGCAGCCCCGGGGGGGTTAGCTCTGGAAACACCATATATTTT. Its protein is CASSPGGVSSGNTIYF. The gene calls are TRBV7-9 and TRBJ1-3; D may be TRBD1 (5 bases). CDR1 and CDR2 from the germline V gene are SEHNR and FQNEAQ (reference sequence). The length of the CDR3 is 16 residues. The V and J ends lost 5 bases and 0 bases respectively, with 14 bases between them.

This chain joins TRBV7-9 and TRBJ2-5, with D perhaps assigned TRBD1 or TRBD2 (5 bases each). The J call may be faulty, since TRBJ2-7 better matches the DNA end. Germline-derived CDR1 and CDR2 are SEHNR and FQNEAQ (reference sequence). This CDR3 region has 13 residues. This CDR3 is CASSLGWDGEQYF. The CDR3 coding sequence is TGTGCCAGCAGCTTAGGATGGGACGGCGAGCAGTACTTC.

This clone was seen many times. The chain joins TRBV6-5 to TRBJ2-5; 8 bases are shared with TRBD1. The CDR3 consists of 15 residues. Per germline, CDR1 MNHEY and CDR2 SVGAGI. With V trimmed by 0 bases and J by 4 bases, 4 bases remained unmatched. The CDR3 protein is CASSYSAGGRETQYF. CDR3 in DNA: TGTGCCAGCAGTTACTCAGCAGGGGGCAGAGAGACCCAGTACTTC.

This clone was seen at least ten times. The chain recombines TRBV11-2 with TRBJ2-7, with TRBD2 matching 11 bases. Germline V CDR1 and CDR2: SGHAT, FQNNGV. There are 16 residues in the CDR3. J lost 5 bases, V lost 5 bases, and 11 bases had no gene match. The CDR3 sequence is CASSLGLAGIVDEQYF. The CDR3 DNA is TGTGCCAGCAGCCTCGGACTAGCGGGTATCGTCGACGAGCAGTACTTC.

The rearrangement joins TRBV28 to TRBJ2-5; maybe TRBD1 (5 bases). V shed 10 bases and J shed 7 bases, with 19 bases lying between them. CDR1 is MDHEN and CDR2 is SYDVKM in the germline V gene. This CDR3 has 13 amino acids. The CDR3 nucleotides read TGTGCCACCTCATTACAGGCCTACGGGACCCAGTACTTC. It specifies CATSLQAYGTQYF.

The chain is built from TRBV28 and TRBJ2-5, with 7 bases aligning to TRBD1. The germline V gene has CDR1 MDHEN and CDR2 SYDVKM. The CDR3 contains 14 residues. V lost 6 bases, J lost 1 base, and 5 bases stayed unmatched. The CDR3 is CASSPGTAQETQYF. The CDR3 DNA sequence: TGTGCCAGCAGCCCCGGGACAGCCCAAGAGACCCAGTACTTC.

This clone has more than one count but fewer than ten. The chain couples TRBV11-2 to TRBJ2-3, with no clear D. Germline CDR1 and CDR2: SGHAT and FQNNGV. V was cut by 6 bases and J by 4 bases, with 14 bases left in between. This CDR3 spans 14 amino acids. The CDR3 DNA reads as TGTGCCAGCAGTCGACGACTTGGGGCAGATACGCAGTATTTT. The encoded protein is CASSRRLGADTQYF.

The rearrangement uses TRBV6-5 and TRBJ2-2; 8 bases agree with TRBD2. The germline V gene has CDR1 MNHEY and CDR2 SVGAGI. The CDR3 is 15 amino acids. The V segment lost 7 bases and the J segment 0 bases; nucleotides outside the gene matches: 4. The DNA of the CDR3 is TGTGCCAGCAAGGAGGGACTAGCGAACACCGGGGAGCTGTTTTTT. This sequence encodes CASKEGLANTGELFF.

For the CDR3, the DNA is TGTGCCAGCAGCTTAGCCGGGACTATCTACGAGCAGTACTTC. It is translated as CASSLAGTIYEQYF. The V gene is TRBV7-2, the J gene TRBJ2-7, with 7 positions matching TRBD2. CDR1 is SGHTA, CDR2 FQGNSA, per germline. The length of the CDR3 is 14 residues. V was pared by 0 bases and J by 3 bases, with 2 bases of the junction left unmatched.

As regards this clone: This sample also contains other DNA sequences that code for the same CDR3. This chain connects TRBV19 to TRBJ1-2, with D maybe TRBD1 (6 bases). The V end was cut by 7 bases, the J end by 3 bases, with 21 bases between. Germline V gene lookup returns CDR1 LNHDA and CDR2 SQIVND (reference sequence). The length of the CDR3 is 16 residues. CDR3 amino acids: CASKGGGRLLDYGYTF. The CDR3 nucleotides read TGTGCCAGTAAGGGGGGCGGAAGACTGTTGGACTATGGCTACACCTTC. The full variable domain, with the rest looked up from reference TRBV19 and TRBJ1-2, is DGGITQSPKYLFRKEGQNVTLSCEQNLNHDAMYWYRQDPGQGLRLIYYSQIVNDFQKGDIAEGYSVSREKKESFPLTVTSAQKNPTAFYLCASKGGGRLLDYGYTFGSGTRLTVV.

This chain connects TRBV27 to TRBJ1-5; D perhaps matches TRBD1 (5 bases). In germline, CDR1 is MNHEY, CDR2 SMNVEV (reference sequence). The CDR3 is made up of 13 amino acids. The V end was cut by 5 bases, the J end by 7 bases, with 12 bases between. The DNA for the CDR3 is TGTGCCAGCAGTCGAGGGGTCGGCCAGCCCCAGCATTTT. This sequence encodes CASSRGVGQPQHF.